A single sample is the source of the 10 T cell receptor beta chains below, sequenced in a study of T cell repertoires in cytomegalovirus infection. Each CDR3 protein gets one entry after TCRdb re-called the reads with MiXCR. The table shows fewer than 1,000,000 distinct CDR3 sequences, with roughly 30% occurring only once. For these TCRs, the target antigens are not known. The sample in question was cultured CD8+ T cells from PBMCs, obtained from culture after CMV antigen stimulation. Every receptor here comes from a human donor in good health (CMV status not recorded). Some clones in this sample may be carry-over from other donors' samples.

There are a few counts of this clonotype. V is TRBV7-9 and J is TRBJ2-3; 14 bases fit TRBD2. The CDR3 loop spans 17 amino acids. The germline V gene has CDR1 SEHNR and CDR2 FQNEAQ (reference sequence). V shed 11 bases, J shed 0 bases, and the junction held 10 bases outside the gene matches. CDR3 region: CASPGTSGGTSTDTQYF. CDR3 in DNA: TGTGCCTCCCCGGGGACTAGCGGGGGTACGAGCACAGATACGCAGTATTTT.

This chain joins TRBV9 and TRBJ2-1; a weak D match, TRBD2 (6 bases). CDR3 length: 17 residues. V lost 2 bases, J lost 0 bases, and 15 bases lay in between. Per the germline V gene, CDR1 is SGDLS and CDR2 is YYNGEE. CDR3 sequence (DNA): TGTGCCAGCAGCGTGTTACTAGCAACGACCTCCTACAATGAGCAGTTCTTC. It translates to CASSVLLATTSYNEQFF.

The genes are TRBV6-5 and TRBJ2-7; no clear D. This CDR3 region has 13 residues. The ends were cut back, 0 bases at V and 7 bases at J, with 10 bases in the middle. Germline V gene data show CDR1 as MNHEY and CDR2 as SVGAGI. The DNA of the CDR3 is TGTGCCAGCAGTTACTCGAAAGCGACTGAGCAGTACGTC. Translation gives CASSYSKATEQYV.

In this sample, this clonotype turned up once. The V gene is TRBV19, the J gene TRBJ1-1; D might be TRBD1 (6 bases). Between the trimmed V and J ends, which lost 3 bases and 7 bases, there was a span of 18 bases. The CDR3 is 15 amino acids. CDR1 LNHDA and CDR2 SQIVND come from the germline V gene (reference sequence). CDR3 DNA sequence: TGTGCCAGTAGTATTGGAAGGTACAGGGTAAGTGAAGCTTTCTTT. Its translation is CASSIGRYRVSEAFF.

Concerning this clonotype itself: A junction boundary mismatches the germline segment, possibly from a read error. V usage is TRBV19 and J usage is TRBJ2-1, with D unresolved. This CDR3 spans 16 amino acids. Looked up from germline, CDR1 is LNHDA and CDR2 is SQIVND (reference sequence). The CDR3 bases are TGTGTCAGTAGTATCACGGGCTACAGCTCCTACAATGAGCAGTTCTTC. Its translation: CVSSITGYSSYNEQFF.

This clonotype appeared a few times. V is TRBV6-5 and J is TRBJ2-2, with D perhaps TRBD1 (5 bases). Looked up from germline, CDR1 is MNHEY and CDR2 is SVGAGI. This CDR3 is 15 amino acids long. Trimming pared 1 base from V and 3 bases from J, leaving 9 bases between. The CDR3 sequence: CASSYLDTYTGELFF. The CDR3 nucleotides read TGTGCCAGCAGTTACTTGGACACATACACCGGGGAGCTGTTTTTT.

This clonotype was seen many times. The chain combines TRBV7-9 with TRBJ1-2; weak D call: TRBD1 (5 bases). Trimming stripped 6 bases from V and 2 bases from J, with 25 bases between. Germline CDR1 is SEHNR and CDR2 is FQNEAQ (reference sequence). The length of the CDR3 is 18 residues. CDR3 DNA: TGTGCCAGCAGATTTTCTGACCGGGACGCTAATCTGAACTATGGCTACACCTTC. It specifies CASRFSDRDANLNYGYTF.

In regard to this clonotype: This is likely a read error, given that the CDR3 carries no conserved phenylalanine or tryptophan at its end. The DNA is left out, because the CDR3 cannot be placed on it with certainty; the CDR3 is given as TCRdb lists it. This CDR3 reads CASSLSGGRPNL. The chain recombines TRBV28 with TRBJ1-6; the table's D gene call, TRBD1, was not cross checked with the DNA. Germline-derived CDR1 and CDR2 are MDHEN and SYDVKM. Ends included, the CDR3 has 12 residues.

This clonotype was seen a few times. The chain uses TRBV7-6 and TRBJ2-2, with 10 positions matching TRBD1. J was trimmed by 0 bases and V by 3 bases; bases with no gene match: 4. The V gene's germline CDR1 is SGHVS and CDR2 FNYEAQ. The CDR3 is 17 residues long. The CDR3, as DNA: TGTGCCAGCAGCTTCGACAGGGGGCTAGCGAACACCGGGGAGCTGTTTTTT. Translated: CASSFDRGLANTGELFF.

The chain has TRBV18 and TRBJ1-1; 7 positions agree with TRBD1. J lost 5 bases, V lost 6 bases, and 9 bases had no gene match. Germline V gene data show CDR1 as KGHSH and CDR2 as LQKENI. This CDR3 has 14 amino acids. Written as DNA, the CDR3 is TGTGCCAGCTCCCAAGACAGGGTATGGACTGAAGCTTTCTTT. Its protein product is CASSQDRVWTEAFF.